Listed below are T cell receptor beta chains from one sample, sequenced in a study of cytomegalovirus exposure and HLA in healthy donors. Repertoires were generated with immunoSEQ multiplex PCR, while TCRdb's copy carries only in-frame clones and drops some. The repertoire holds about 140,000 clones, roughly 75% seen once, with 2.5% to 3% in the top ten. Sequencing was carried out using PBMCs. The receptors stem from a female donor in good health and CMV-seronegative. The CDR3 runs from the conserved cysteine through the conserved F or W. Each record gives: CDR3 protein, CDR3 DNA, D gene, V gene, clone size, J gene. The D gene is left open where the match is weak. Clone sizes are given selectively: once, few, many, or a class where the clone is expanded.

CASSSGLAGVGSETQYF | TGTGCCAGCAGCTCCGGACTAGCGGGAGTGGGGAGCGAGACCCAGTACTTC | TRBD2 | TRBV7-8 | . | TRBJ2-5
CASSVSGLSTDTQYF | TGTGCCAGCAGCGTATCGGGACTAAGCACAGATACGCAGTATTTT | TRBD2 | TRBV9 | . | TRBJ2-3
CASSIVGTGDLRNSPLHF | TGTGCCAGCAGCATAGTCGGGACAGGGGACCTGCGTAATTCACCCCTCCACTTT | TRBD1 | TRBV7-2 | . | TRBJ1-6
CASSQQGVAWYEQYF | TGTGCCAGCAGCCAACAGGGAGTCGCATGGTACGAGCAGTACTTC | . | TRBV5-5 | . | TRBJ2-7
CASTVQTGPYEQYF | TGTGCCAGCACCGTACAGACAGGCCCCTACGAGCAGTACTTC | . | TRBV7-2 | . | TRBJ2-7
CAWRQTGSWGEQYF | TGTGCCTGGAGGCAGACAGGCTCCTGGGGGGAGCAGTACTTC | . | TRBV30 | once | TRBJ2-7
CASSFAGGSEQFF | TGCGCCAGCAGCTTTGCAGGGGGCAGTGAGCAGTTCTTC | TRBD1 | TRBV5-1 | . | TRBJ2-1
CASSPYLGGHNEQFF | TGCGCCAGCAGCCCTTATCTGGGGGGGCACAATGAGCAGTTCTTC | . | TRBV4-3 | . | TRBJ2-1
CASSLLTGTSTNEKLFF | TGTGCCAGTAGTCTCCTGACAGGAACCTCAACTAATGAAAAACTGTTTTTT | . | TRBV19 | once | TRBJ1-4
CASSSVGVLTQYF | TGTGCCAGCAGCTCAGTGGGCGTTTTGACCCAGTACTTC | . | TRBV7-9 | . | TRBJ2-5
CASSLPGQASPFEQFF | TGTGCCAGCAGTTTACCGGGACAGGCGAGTCCTTTTGAGCAGTTCTTC | TRBD1 | TRBV27 | . | TRBJ2-1
CASRMTGAQPQHF | TGTGCCAGCAGGATGACAGGGGCTCAGCCCCAGCATTTT | TRBD1 | TRBV2 | once | TRBJ1-5
CASSLRRDRDPSNYGYTF | TGTGCCAGCAGTTTAAGGCGGGACAGAGATCCTTCTAACTATGGCTACACCTTC | TRBD1 | TRBV28 | . | TRBJ1-2
CASSLVSGMSSYEQYF | TGTGCCAGCAGTTTAGTCTCAGGGATGAGCTCCTACGAGCAGTACTTC | . | TRBV27 | . | TRBJ2-7
CASSLGGGSIKETQYF | TGTGCCAGCAGCTTGGGTGGGGGGTCAATAAAAGAGACCCAGTACTTC | . | TRBV5-4 | . | TRBJ2-5
CASSPPRGFNLNTGELFF | TGTGCCAGCTCACCACCTAGAGGGTTCAACCTAAACACCGGGGAGCTGTTTTTT | . | TRBV18 | . | TRBJ2-2
CASSPRGTWGVSYEQYF | TGCGCCAGCAGCCCGAGGGGAACTTGGGGGGTCTCCTACGAGCAGTACTTC | . | TRBV5-1 | . | TRBJ2-7
CASSERGGGFDTQYF | TGTGCCAGCAGTGAAAGAGGGGGCGGTTTCGATACGCAGTATTTT | TRBD1 | TRBV2 | . | TRBJ2-3
CASSSRTRGGNTIYF | TGTGCCAGCAGCTCTAGGACCCGGGGGGGGAACACCATATATTTT | . | TRBV7-6 | . | TRBJ1-3
CSVGRNSYEQYF | TGCAGCGTCGGCAGGAACTCCTACGAGCAGTACTTC | . | TRBV29-1 | once | TRBJ2-7
CASSPLSGLNQPQHF | TGCGCCAGCAGCCCGCTATCAGGGCTTAATCAGCCCCAGCATTTT | . | TRBV4-1 | . | TRBJ1-5
CASSSGLGTDTQYF | TGTGCCAGTAGTTCCGGACTAGGGACAGATACGCAGTATTTT | TRBD2 | TRBV19 | . | TRBJ2-3
CASSITLAGFWDTQYF | TGTGCCAGTAGTATAACGCTAGCGGGGTTTTGGGATACGCAGTATTTT | TRBD2 | TRBV19 | . | TRBJ2-3
CASSQQVASTDTQYF | TGTGCCAGCAGCCAACAGGTAGCTAGCACAGATACGCAGTATTTT | . | TRBV7-8 | . | TRBJ2-3
CASSLLATGAGNTIYF | TGTGCCAGCAGCTTGCTGGCGACAGGGGCCGGAAACACCATATATTTT | TRBD1 | TRBV7-9 | . | TRBJ1-3
CASSQRRGGTGELFF | TGCGCCAGCAGCCAGAGGAGGGGGGGGACCGGGGAGCTGTTTTTT | . | TRBV4-1 | . | TRBJ2-2
CASTAGGETQYF | TGTGCCAGCACCGCGGGTGGAGAGACCCAGTACTTC | . | TRBV28 | . | TRBJ2-5
CASSLSRGLSEQYF | TGTGCCAGCAGTTTATCTAGGGGGCTTAGCGAGCAGTACTTC | TRBD1 | TRBV27 | once | TRBJ2-7
CASSPPGGANVLTF | TGTGCCAGCAGTCCGCCGGGTGGGGCCAACGTCCTGACTTTC | . | TRBV28 | . | TRBJ2-6
CASRRNLARNEQYF | TGTGCCAGCAGACGCAACCTAGCAAGGAATGAGCAGTACTTC | . | TRBV6-5 | few | TRBJ2-7
CSVERAWGTEAFF | TGCAGCGTTGAGCGGGCGTGGGGCACTGAAGCTTTCTTT | . | TRBV29-1 | . | TRBJ1-1
CAWSSAGPFNQPQHF | TGTGCCTGGAGTTCGGCAGGGCCCTTCAATCAGCCCCAGCATTTT | . | TRBV30 | . | TRBJ1-5
CASSTPSGGKYNEQFF | TGTGCCAGCAGTACTCCTAGCGGAGGGAAATACAATGAGCAGTTCTTC | TRBD2 | TRBV27 | . | TRBJ2-1
CASNGAGDSPLHF | TGTGCCAGCAACGGGGCAGGGGATTCACCCCTCCACTTT | . | TRBV6-5 | . | TRBJ1-6
CASSLLTVTDTARAYGYTF | TGTGCCAGCAGCTTATTAACGGTTACGGACACTGCTCGGGCGTATGGCTACACCTTC | . | TRBV7-8 | . | TRBJ1-2
CASSFDRYGYTF | TGCGCCAGCAGTTTTGACAGATATGGCTACACCTTC | . | TRBV5-1 | . | TRBJ1-2
CATSKEGGGAYEQYF | TGTGCCACCTCAAAGGAGGGCGGGGGGGCCTACGAGCAGTACTTC | TRBD2 | TRBV2 | . | TRBJ2-7
CASSIGPVGRETQYF | TGTGCCAGCTCAATTGGACCAGTCGGGAGGGAGACCCAGTACTTC | TRBD2 | TRBV18 | . | TRBJ2-5
CASSLGFRGGPRQETQYF | TGTGCCAGCAGCTTAGGGTTCCGTGGAGGGCCACGGCAAGAGACCCAGTACTTC | . | TRBV7-8 | . | TRBJ2-5
CASSLRPGLAGNEQFF | TGCGCCAGCAGCTTGCGACCCGGACTAGCCGGGAATGAGCAGTTCTTC | TRBD2 | TRBV5-1 | . | TRBJ2-1
CASSLSSYEQYF | TGTGCCAGCAGTTTATCCAGCTACGAGCAGTACTTC | . | TRBV28 | . | TRBJ2-7
CASSGWTSARYEQYF | TGTGCCAGCAGCGGATGGACTAGCGCCAGGTACGAGCAGTACTTC | TRBD2 | TRBV7-8 | . | TRBJ2-7
CAWKQGGGEAFF | TGTGCCTGGAAGCAGGGGGGAGGCGAAGCTTTCTTT | TRBD1 | TRBV30 | . | TRBJ1-1
CASSNNGTGASNQPQHF | TGTGCTAGCAGCAATAACGGGACAGGGGCGAGCAATCAGCCCCAGCATTTT | TRBD1 | TRBV7-7 | . | TRBJ1-5
CASSSQGIYEQYF | TGTGCCAGCAGTTCGCAGGGGATCTACGAGCAGTACTTC | . | TRBV28 | . | TRBJ2-7
CASVPSGGPQETQYF | TGTGCCAGCGTACCTAGCGGGGGGCCCCAAGAGACCCAGTACTTC | TRBD2 | TRBV6-1 | once | TRBJ2-5
CASSQVLGLAGGISYNEQFF | TGTGCCAGCAGCCAGGTTTTGGGACTAGCGGGGGGAATTTCCTACAATGAGCAGTTCTTC | TRBD2 | TRBV14 | . | TRBJ2-1
CASSRRAGTYQETQYF | TGTGCCAGCAGCCGCCGGGCGGGGACGTACCAAGAGACCCAGTACTTC | . | TRBV4-2 | . | TRBJ2-5
CASSEDNRGYEQYF | TGTGCCAGCAGTGAAGACAACAGGGGCTACGAGCAGTACTTC | TRBD1 | TRBV2 | . | TRBJ2-7